The rows below give T cell receptor beta chains drawn from one sample of a study of blood T cell repertoires in COVID-19. Only in-frame clones appear in the TCRdb table, and some are missing; sequencing was by immunoSEQ multiplex PCR. The data show about 110,000 clones, less than 90% seen once. Source material: peripheral blood. The receptor set was obtained from a man aged 45-60 years with acute or convalescent COVID-19. Both conserved end residues are part of each CDR3. D genes are given only for firm matches.

TRBJ1-3 | TRBD1 | TRBV3-1/TRBV3-2 | CASSQGPLIQGIGNTIYF
TRBJ2-1 | TRBD2 | TRBV19 | CASSRTSYNEQFF
TRBJ2-1 | TRBD2 | TRBV11-3 | CASSPSGSSYNEQFF
TRBJ2-7 | TRBD2 | TRBV15 | CATSEGLAGVGYEQYF
TRBJ1-5 | - | TRBV6-6 | CASSSDTQPQHF
TRBJ2-1 | TRBD2 | TRBV24-1 | CATSDLTSGDNEQFF
TRBJ1-1 | - | TRBV12-3/TRBV12-4 | CASSFGGTEAFF
TRBJ1-1 | - | TRBV15 | CATSRVFAEVTEAFF
TRBJ2-7 | - | TRBV29-1 | CSVATGSTYEQYF
TRBJ1-6 | - | TRBV9 | CASSVSQGSYNSPLHF
TRBJ1-2 | - | TRBV27 | CASSPTVGGYTF
TRBJ2-7 | - | TRBV14 | CASSTYQGREQYF
TRBJ2-2 | TRBD2 | TRBV6-2/TRBV6-3 | CASGYRTSGTGELFF
TRBJ1-2 | TRBD1 | TRBV5-1 | CASSSTGQIYGYTF
TRBJ2-7 | - | TRBV19 | CASRDSDYSTYEQYF